This T cell receptor (beta chain) appears in the sequencing data of a study of T cell responses to AZD1222 COVID-19 vaccine. Broader study findings: White British donors predominated, females outnumbered males, and clonal diversity was possibly underestimated. Only a handful of AZD1222 recipients, more than five in all, had baseline seropositivity.

Profiled with immunoSEQ multiplex PCR; TCRdb holds only in-frame clones, not every one. The sample consists of tens of thousands of clones, about 90% of them appearing once. The CDR3 has 15 amino acids. Germline CDR1 and CDR2: LGHDT and YNNKEL (reference sequence). V lost 3 bases and J lost 0, with 11 bases in between. A note on this clone: The antigen is undetermined.

The V call is TRBV3-1 (or the pseudogene TRBV3-2), the J call TRBJ1-1; no reliable D call. The sequenced sample was peripheral blood, obtained on day 0 of AZD1222 vaccination. The receptor was derived from an adult in good health. The CDR3 sequence: CASSHLGSMNTEAFF. The DNA for the CDR3 is TGTGCCAGCAGCCACTTAGGCAGCATGAACACTGAAGCTTTCTTT.